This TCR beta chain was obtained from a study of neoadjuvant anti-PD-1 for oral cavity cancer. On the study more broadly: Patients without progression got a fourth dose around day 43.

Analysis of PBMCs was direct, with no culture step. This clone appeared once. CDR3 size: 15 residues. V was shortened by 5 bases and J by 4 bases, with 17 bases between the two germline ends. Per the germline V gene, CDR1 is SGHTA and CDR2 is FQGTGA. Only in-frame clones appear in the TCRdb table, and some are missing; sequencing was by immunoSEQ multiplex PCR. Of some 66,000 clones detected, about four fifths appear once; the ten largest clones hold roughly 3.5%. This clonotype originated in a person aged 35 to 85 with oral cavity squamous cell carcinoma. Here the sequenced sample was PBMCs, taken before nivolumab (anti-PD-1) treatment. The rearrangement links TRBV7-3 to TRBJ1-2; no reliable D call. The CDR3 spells CASSPRATSFYGYTF. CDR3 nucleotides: TGTGCCAGCAGCCCCCGGGCGACCTCCTTCTATGGCTACACCTTC.